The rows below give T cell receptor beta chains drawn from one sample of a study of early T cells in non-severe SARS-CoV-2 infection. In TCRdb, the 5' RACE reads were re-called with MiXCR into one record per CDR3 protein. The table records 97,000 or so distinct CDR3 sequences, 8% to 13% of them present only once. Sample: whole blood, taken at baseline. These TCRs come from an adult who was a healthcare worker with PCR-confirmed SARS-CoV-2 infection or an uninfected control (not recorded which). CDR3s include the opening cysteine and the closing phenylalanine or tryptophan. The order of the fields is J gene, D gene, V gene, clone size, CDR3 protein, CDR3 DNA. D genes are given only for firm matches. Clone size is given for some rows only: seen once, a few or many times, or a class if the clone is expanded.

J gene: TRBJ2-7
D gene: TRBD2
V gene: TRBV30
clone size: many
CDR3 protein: CAGKGLAYEQYF
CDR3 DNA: TGTGCCGGTAAAGGACTAGCCTACGAGCAGTACTTC

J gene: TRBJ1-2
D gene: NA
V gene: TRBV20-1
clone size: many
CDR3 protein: CSASSQNYGYTF
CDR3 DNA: TGCAGTGCTAGCTCACAGAACTATGGCTACACCTTC

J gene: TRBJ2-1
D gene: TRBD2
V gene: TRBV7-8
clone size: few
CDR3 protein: CASSLTSGAYNEQFF
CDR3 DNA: TGTGCCAGCAGCCTCACTAGCGGGGCCTACAATGAGCAGTTCTTC

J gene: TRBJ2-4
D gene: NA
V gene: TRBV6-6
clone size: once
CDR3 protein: CASSPSLLAKNIQYF
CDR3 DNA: TGTGCCAGCAGTCCGAGCCTCCTAGCCAAAAACATTCAGTACTTC

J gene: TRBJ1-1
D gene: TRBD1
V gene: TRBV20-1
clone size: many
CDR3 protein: CSAHRTGNTEAFF
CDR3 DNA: TGCAGTGCCCACAGGACAGGGAACACTGAAGCTTTCTTT

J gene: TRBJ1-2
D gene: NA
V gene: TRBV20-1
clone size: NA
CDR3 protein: CSALDRTRRGYTF
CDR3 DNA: TGCAGTGCATTAGACAGGACACGTCGTGGCTACACCTTC

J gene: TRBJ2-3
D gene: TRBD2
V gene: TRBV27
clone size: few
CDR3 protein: CASSLTPTGTSGGYYTDTQYF
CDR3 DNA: TGTGCCAGCAGTTTAACCCCGACAGGGACCAGCGGGGGGTACTACACAGATACGCAGTATTTT

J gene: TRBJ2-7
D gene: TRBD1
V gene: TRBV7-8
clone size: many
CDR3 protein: CASSPGQGRINEQYF
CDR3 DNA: TGTGCCAGCAGCCCCGGACAGGGAAGGATTAACGAGCAGTACTTC

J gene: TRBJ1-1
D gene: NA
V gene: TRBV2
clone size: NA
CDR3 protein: CAAHRVGTEAFF
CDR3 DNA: TGTGCCGCTCATCGGGTGGGCACTGAAGCTTTCTTT

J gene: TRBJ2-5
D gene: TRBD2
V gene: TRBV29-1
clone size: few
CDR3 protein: CSVVLAGEETQYF
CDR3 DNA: TGCAGCGTTGTACTAGCGGGAGAAGAGACCCAGTACTTC

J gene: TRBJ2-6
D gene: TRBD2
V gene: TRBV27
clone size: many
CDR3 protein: CASSPGTRVTGANVLTF
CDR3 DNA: TGTGCCAGCAGTCCCGGGACTAGAGTCACTGGGGCCAACGTCCTGACTTTC